This T cell receptor beta chain originates from a study of CD8 T cells in Susac syndrome. Through negative isolation, CD4+ and CD8+ T cells were obtained, while TEMRA cells were enriched using FACS. About 0.5 to 1 ug RNA was reverse transcribed with random hexamers. With immunoSEQ multiplex PCR, TCR beta CDR3 was amplified across 54 Vbeta and 13 Jbeta. Each CDR3 protein gets one entry after TCRdb re-called the immunoSEQ multiplex PCR reads with MiXCR. The sample contains around 79,000 distinct CDR3 sequences, 94% of which appear only once. From germline, CDR1 is SGDLS and CDR2 YYNGEE. Trimming pared 0 bases from V and 7 bases from J, leaving 17 bases between. CDR3 length: 17 amino acids.

The clonotype originates from a human donor with Susac syndrome. The specimen sequenced was CD8+ T cells from PBMCs. The chain combines TRBV9 with TRBJ1-6, with D tentatively TRBD1 (6 bases). In DNA, the CDR3 is TGTGCCAGCAGCGTAGAAGAGGGGGAGCAGGAGAATTCACCCCTCCACTTT. It is translated as CASSVEEGEQENSPLHF.